Listed below are T cell receptor beta chains from one sample, sequenced in a study of T cell repertoires in cytomegalovirus infection. Their target antigens are unknown. TCRdb ran MiXCR on the reads and lists one entry per CDR3 protein. The sample carries about 920,000 distinct CDR3 sequences, less than 35% recorded once. The sequencing here drew on cultured CD8+ T cells from PBMCs, taken from culture after CMV antigen stimulation. The receptor set was obtained from a human donor in good health (CMV status not recorded). Some clones in this sample may be carry-over from other donors' samples. CDR3s include the opening cysteine and the closing phenylalanine or tryptophan. A D gene is named only where the DNA matches it firmly. For some rows the clone size is stated as once, few or many, or as a class when expanded; others skip it.

TRBV27	few	TRBJ2-2	TRBD1	TGTGCCAGCAGTCCCCGACAGGGAGCGAACACCGGGGAGCTGTTTTTT	CASSPRQGANTGELFF
TRBV27	-	TRBJ1-3	-	TGTGCCAGCAGTTTCCGTCCGGACTTCGAGATCATATATTTT	CASSFRPDFEIIYF
TRBV5-6	-	TRBJ2-7	-	TGTGTCAGCAGCGGATCCCTCGACGAGCAGTACTTC	CVSSGSLDEQYF
TRBV4-1	-	TRBJ2-3	-	TGCGCCAGCAGCCCAAACCCCTGGGGTTCGGATACGCAGTATTTT	CASSPNPWGSDTQYF
TRBV6-1	few	TRBJ1-5	-	TGTGCCAGCAGTTCTCAGATGACAGGCGGTAATCAGCCCCAGCATTTT	CASSSQMTGGNQPQHF
TRBV7-2	many	TRBJ2-7	-	TGTGCCAGCAGCTTAACAGTACCCCACGCGCAGTACTTC	CASSLTVPHAQYF
TRBV5-5	-	TRBJ1-5	-	TGTGCCAGCAGCCGGATCGAGAGGCGTCAGCCCCAGCATTTT	CASSRIERRQPQHF
TRBV20-1	-	TRBJ1-1	-	TGCAGTGCTAGAGATTTCCTAACAGGGACTGAAGCTTTCTTT	CSARDFLTGTEAFF
TRBV27	-	TRBJ1-1	-	TGTGCCAGCAGTTCCCTCGTCTGGAACACTGAAGCTTTCTTT	CASSSLVWNTEAFF
TRBV19	few	TRBJ1-1	-	TGTGCCAGTAGTATAGATGAGGGCGCGAACACTGAAGCTTTCTTT	CASSIDEGANTEAFF
TRBV7-6	-	TRBJ2-5	TRBD2	TGTGCCAGCAGCCCCGCCCACGGACTAGCGGGGGGCCGGGGAGAGACCCAGTACTTC	CASSPAHGLAGGRGETQYF
TRBV2	-	TRBJ1-1	-	TGTGCCAGCAGTGACGGAGTGAACACTGAAGCTTTCTTT	CASSDGVNTEAFF
TRBV5-5	-	TRBJ2-1	-	TGTGCCAGCAGCCGGAGGGGGACCGTCAATGAGCAGTTCTTC	CASSRRGTVNEQFF
TRBV6-8	-	TRBJ2-1	TRBD1	TGTGCCAGCAGCCCGGGACAGGGGGGACGGAATGAGCAGTTCTTC	CASSPGQGGRNEQFF
TRBV5-4	few	TRBJ1-2	-	TGTGCCAGCAGCTTTGGACAGACTCTTAACTATGGCTACACCTTC	CASSFGQTLNYGYTF
TRBV6-5	-	TRBJ1-2	-	TGTGCCAGCAGCGCGCGTGTGGTAGGTGACCGCTATGGCTACACCTTC	CASSARVVGDRYGYTF
TRBV12-3/TRBV12-4	few	TRBJ1-4	TRBD1	TGTGCCAGCAGGTCGGGACAGGGATTTGAAAAACTGTTTTTT	CASRSGQGFEKLFF
TRBV12-3/TRBV12-4	few	TRBJ1-1	-	TGTGCCAGCACCCCTGATCCACACACTGAAGCTTTCTTT	CASTPDPHTEAFF
TRBV7-6	few	TRBJ1-6	TRBD1	TGTGCCAGCAGCCGGGGGCAGGGGGGTGGTAATTCACCCCTCCACTTT	CASSRGQGGGNSPLHF
TRBV6-2/TRBV6-3	-	TRBJ1-5	-	TGTGCCAGCAGTTACTCGAAAAAAGGTGGCAATCAGCCCCAGCATTTT	CASSYSKKGGNQPQHF
TRBV4-1	-	TRBJ2-7	TRBD1	TGCGCCAGCAGCCCTCCGGACAGGGGGGACGAGCAGTACTTC	CASSPPDRGDEQYF
TRBV6-5	-	TRBJ2-1	-	TGTGCCAGCGCCCAAAGCTCCTACAATGAGCAGTTCTTC	CASAQSSYNEQFF